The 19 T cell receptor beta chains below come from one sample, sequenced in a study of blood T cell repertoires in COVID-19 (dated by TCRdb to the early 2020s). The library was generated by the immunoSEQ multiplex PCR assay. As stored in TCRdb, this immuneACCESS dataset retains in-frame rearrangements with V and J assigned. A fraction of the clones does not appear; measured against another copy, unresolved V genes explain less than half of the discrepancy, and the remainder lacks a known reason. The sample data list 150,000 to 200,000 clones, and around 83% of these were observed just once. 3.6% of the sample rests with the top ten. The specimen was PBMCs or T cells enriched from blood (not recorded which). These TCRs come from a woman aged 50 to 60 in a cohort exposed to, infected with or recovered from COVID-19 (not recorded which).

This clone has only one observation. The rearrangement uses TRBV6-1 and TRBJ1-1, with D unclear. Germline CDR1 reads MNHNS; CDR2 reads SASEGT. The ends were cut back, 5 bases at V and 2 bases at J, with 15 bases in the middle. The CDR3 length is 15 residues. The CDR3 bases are TGTGCCAGCAGTTTGGAGGCCTGGAGAAACACTGAAGCTTTCTTT. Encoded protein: CASSLEAWRNTEAFF.

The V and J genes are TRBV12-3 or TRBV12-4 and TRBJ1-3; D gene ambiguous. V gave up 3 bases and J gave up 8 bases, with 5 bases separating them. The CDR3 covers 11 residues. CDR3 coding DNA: TGTGCCAGCAGTTTTTCTGACACCATATATTTT. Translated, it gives CASSFSDTIYF.

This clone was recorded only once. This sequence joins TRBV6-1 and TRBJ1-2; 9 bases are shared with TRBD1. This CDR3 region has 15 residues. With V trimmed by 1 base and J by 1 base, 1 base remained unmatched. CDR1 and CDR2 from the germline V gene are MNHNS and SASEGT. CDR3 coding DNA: TGTGCCAGCAGTGAAGACAGGGGGCGTAACTATGGCTACACCTTC. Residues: CASSEDRGRNYGYTF.

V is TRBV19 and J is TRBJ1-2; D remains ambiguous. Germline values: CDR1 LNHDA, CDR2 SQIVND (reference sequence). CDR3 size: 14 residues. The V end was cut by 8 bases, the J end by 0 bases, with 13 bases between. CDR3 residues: CASHGEVANYGYTF. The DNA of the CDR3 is TGTGCCAGTCACGGGGAAGTGGCTAACTATGGCTACACCTTC.

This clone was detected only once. The CDR3 spells CASSLPGQGNTEAFF. CDR3 in DNA: TGTGCCAGCAGTCTACCGGGACAGGGGAACACTGAAGCTTTCTTT. This chain joins TRBV28 and TRBJ1-1, with TRBD1 matching 9 bases. The ends lost 5 bases at V and 1 base at J; junction bases unmatched: 5. The CDR3 spans 15 residues. Germline values: CDR1 MDHEN, CDR2 SYDVKM.

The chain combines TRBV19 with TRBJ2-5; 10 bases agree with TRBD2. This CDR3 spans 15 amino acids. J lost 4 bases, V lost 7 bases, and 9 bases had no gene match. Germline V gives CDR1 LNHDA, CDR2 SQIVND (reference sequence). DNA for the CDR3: TGTGCCAGTACCACCCTAGCGGGAGTCGGAGAGACCCAGTACTTC. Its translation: CASTTLAGVGETQYF. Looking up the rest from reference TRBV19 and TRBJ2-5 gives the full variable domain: DGGITQSPKYLFRKEGQNVTLSCEQNLNHDAMYWYRQDPGQGLRLIYYSQIVNDFQKGDIAEGYSVSREKKESFPLTVTSAQKNPTAFYLCASTTLAGVGETQYFGPGTRLLVL.

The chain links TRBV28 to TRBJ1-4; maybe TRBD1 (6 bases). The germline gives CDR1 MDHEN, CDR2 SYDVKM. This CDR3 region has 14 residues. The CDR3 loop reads CGVQGGPLNEKLFF. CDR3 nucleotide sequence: TGTGGTGTACAGGGTGGCCCTCTTAATGAAAAACTGTTTTTT.

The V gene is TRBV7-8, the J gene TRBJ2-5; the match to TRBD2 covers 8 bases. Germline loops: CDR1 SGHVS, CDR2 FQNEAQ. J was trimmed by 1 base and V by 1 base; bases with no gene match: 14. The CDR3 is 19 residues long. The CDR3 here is CASSLEDGRSGRVQETQYF. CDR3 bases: TGTGCCAGCAGCTTAGAGGACGGGCGCAGCGGGAGAGTCCAAGAGACCCAGTACTTC.

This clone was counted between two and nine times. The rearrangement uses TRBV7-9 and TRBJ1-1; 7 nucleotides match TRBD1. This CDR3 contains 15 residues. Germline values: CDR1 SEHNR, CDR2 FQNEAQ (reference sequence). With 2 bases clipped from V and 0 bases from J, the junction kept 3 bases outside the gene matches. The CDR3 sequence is CASSLTGDLNTEAFF. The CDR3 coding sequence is TGTGCCAGCAGCTTAACAGGGGACCTGAACACTGAAGCTTTCTTT.

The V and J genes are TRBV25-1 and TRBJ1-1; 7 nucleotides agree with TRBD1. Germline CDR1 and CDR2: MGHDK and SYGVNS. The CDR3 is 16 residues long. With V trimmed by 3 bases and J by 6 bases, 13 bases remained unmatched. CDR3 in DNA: TGTGCCAGCAGTGAGGAAAACCTTATCGGGACAGCTGAAGCTTTCTTT. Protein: CASSEENLIGTAEAFF.

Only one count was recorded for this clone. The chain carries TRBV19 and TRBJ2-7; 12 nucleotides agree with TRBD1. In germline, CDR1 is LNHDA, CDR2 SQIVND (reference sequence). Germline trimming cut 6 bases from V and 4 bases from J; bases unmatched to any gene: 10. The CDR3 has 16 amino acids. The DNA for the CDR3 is TGTGCCAGTAGGCCGGAGGGACAGGGGGCTTCTTACGAGCAGTACTTC. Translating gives CASRPEGQGASYEQYF.

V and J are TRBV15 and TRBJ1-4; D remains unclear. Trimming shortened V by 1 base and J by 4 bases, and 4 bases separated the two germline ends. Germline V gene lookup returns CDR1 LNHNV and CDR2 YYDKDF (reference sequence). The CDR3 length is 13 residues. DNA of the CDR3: TGTGCCACCAGCAGAGGTTATAATGAAAAACTGTTTTTT. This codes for CATSRGYNEKLFF.

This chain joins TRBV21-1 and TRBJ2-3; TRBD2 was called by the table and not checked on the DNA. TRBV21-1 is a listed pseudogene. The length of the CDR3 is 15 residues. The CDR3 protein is CASSNTSGSTDTQYF. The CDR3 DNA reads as TGTGCCAGCAGCAATACTAGCGGGAGCACAGATACGCAGTATTTT.

CDR3 nucleotides: TGTGCCAGCAGACGGGACACCGACTCTGGAAACACCATATATTTT. It translates to CASRRDTDSGNTIYF. The chain has TRBV6-5 and TRBJ1-3, with TRBD1 as a possible D gene (6 bases). The CDR3 totals 15 residues. The V gene's germline CDR1 is MNHEY and CDR2 SVGAGI. The V end was cut by 6 bases, the J end by 0 bases, with 12 bases between.

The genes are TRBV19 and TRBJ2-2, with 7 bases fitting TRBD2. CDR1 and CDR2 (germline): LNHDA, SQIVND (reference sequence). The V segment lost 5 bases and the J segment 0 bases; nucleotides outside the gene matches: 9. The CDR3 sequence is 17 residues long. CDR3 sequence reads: CASSYNPGLPNTGELFF. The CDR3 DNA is TGTGCCAGTAGTTACAATCCGGGACTACCGAACACCGGGGAGCTGTTTTTT. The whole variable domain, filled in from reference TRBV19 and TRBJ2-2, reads DGGITQSPKYLFRKEGQNVTLSCEQNLNHDAMYWYRQDPGQGLRLIYYSQIVNDFQKGDIAEGYSVSREKKESFPLTVTSAQKNPTAFYLCASSYNPGLPNTGELFFGEGSRLTVL.

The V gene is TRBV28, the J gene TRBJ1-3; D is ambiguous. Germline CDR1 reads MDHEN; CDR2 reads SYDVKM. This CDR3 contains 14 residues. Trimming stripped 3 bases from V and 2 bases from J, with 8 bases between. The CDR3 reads CASSLRYTGNTIYF. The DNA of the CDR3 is TGTGCCAGCAGTTTGCGGTATACTGGAAACACCATATATTTT.

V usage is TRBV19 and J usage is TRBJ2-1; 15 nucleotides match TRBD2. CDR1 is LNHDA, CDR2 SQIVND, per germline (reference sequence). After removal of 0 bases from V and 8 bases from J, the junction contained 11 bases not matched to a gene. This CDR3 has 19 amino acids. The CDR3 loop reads CASSIDPPGLAGGIHEQFF. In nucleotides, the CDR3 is TGTGCCAGTAGTATAGACCCTCCGGGACTAGCGGGAGGTATCCATGAGCAGTTCTTC.

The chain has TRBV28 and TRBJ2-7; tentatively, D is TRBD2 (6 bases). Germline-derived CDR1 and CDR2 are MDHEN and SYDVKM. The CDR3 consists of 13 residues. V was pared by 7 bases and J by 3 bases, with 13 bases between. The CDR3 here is CASTAGLNYEQYF. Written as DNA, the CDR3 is TGTGCCAGCACCGCGGGACTTAACTACGAGCAGTACTTC.

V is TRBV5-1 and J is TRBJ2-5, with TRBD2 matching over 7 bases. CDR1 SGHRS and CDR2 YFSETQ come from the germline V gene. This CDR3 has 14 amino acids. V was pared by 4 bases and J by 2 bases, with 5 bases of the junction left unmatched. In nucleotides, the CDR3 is TGCGCCAGCAGCATAGAGCGGGGACAAGAGACCCAGTACTTC. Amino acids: CASSIERGQETQYF. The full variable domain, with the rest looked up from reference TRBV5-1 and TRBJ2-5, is KAGVTQTPRYLIKTRGQQVTLSCSPISGHRSVSWYQQTPGQGLQFLFEYFSETQRNKGNFPGRFSGRQFSNSRSEMNVSTLELGDSALYLCASSIERGQETQYFGPGTRLLVL.